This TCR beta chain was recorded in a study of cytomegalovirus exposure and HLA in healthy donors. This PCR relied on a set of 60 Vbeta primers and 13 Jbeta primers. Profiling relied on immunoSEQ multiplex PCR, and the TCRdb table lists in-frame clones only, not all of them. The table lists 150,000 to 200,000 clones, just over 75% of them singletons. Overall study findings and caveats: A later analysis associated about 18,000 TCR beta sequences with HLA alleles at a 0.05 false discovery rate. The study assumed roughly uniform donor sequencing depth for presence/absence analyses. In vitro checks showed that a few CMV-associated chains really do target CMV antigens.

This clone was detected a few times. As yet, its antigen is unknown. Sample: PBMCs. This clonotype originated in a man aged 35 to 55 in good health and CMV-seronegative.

CDR3 DNA: TGTGCCTGGAAGCGCAGGGGGCGCGGGGAAGCTTTCTTT. It yields the protein CAWKRRGRGEAFF. The chain recombines TRBV30 with TRBJ1-1; 8 bases are shared with TRBD1. Germline V gene sequence: CDR1 GTSNPN, CDR2 SVGIG (reference sequence). The V and J ends lost 4 bases and 8 bases, in that order; junction bases with no gene match: 9. The CDR3 extends over 13 amino acids.